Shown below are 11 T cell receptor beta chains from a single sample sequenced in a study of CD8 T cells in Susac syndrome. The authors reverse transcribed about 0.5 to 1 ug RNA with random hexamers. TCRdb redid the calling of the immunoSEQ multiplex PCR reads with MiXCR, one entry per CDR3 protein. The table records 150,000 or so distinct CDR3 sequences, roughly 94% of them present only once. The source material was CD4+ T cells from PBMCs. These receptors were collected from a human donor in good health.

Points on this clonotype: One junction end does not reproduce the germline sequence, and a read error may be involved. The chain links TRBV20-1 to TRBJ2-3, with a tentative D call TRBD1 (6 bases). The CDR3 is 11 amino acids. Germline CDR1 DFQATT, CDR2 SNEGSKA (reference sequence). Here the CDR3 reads CSASRTVTQYF. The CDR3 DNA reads TGCAGTGCTAGCCGGACAGTTACGCAGTATTTT.

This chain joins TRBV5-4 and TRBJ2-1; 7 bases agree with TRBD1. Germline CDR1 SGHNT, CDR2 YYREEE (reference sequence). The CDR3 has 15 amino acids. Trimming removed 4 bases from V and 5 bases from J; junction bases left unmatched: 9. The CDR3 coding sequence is TGTGCCAGCAGCCCGAGACAGGGTACCCACAATGAGCAGTTCTTC. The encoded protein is CASSPRQGTHNEQFF.

The CDR3 here is CASLLRAGNQPQHF. Written as DNA, the CDR3 is TGCGCCAGCCTCTTAAGGGCGGGCAATCAGCCCCAGCATTTT. The chain recombines TRBV5-1 with TRBJ1-5; D gene ambiguous. CDR1 SGHRS and CDR2 YFSETQ come from the germline V gene. V dropped 7 bases and J dropped 2 bases, with 13 bases sitting between them. The CDR3 runs to 14 residues.

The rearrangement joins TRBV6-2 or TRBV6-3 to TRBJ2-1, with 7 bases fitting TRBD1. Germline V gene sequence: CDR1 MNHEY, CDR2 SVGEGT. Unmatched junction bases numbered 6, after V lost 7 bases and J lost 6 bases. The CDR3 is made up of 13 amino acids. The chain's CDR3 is CASKGQPGNEQFF. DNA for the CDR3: TGTGCCAGCAAGGGACAGCCAGGCAATGAGCAGTTCTTC.

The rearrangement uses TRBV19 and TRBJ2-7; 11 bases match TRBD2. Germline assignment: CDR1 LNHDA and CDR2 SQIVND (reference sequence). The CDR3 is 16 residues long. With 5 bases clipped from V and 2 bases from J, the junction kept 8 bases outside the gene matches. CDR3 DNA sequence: TGTGCCAGTAGTGCCAGACTAGCGGGAACAACCTACGAGCAGTACTTC. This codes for CASSARLAGTTYEQYF.

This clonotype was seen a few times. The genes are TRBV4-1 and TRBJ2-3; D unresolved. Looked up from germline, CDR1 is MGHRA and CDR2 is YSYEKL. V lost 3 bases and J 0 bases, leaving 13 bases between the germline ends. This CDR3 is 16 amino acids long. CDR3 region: CASSHKRSSSTDTQYF. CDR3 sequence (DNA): TGCGCCAGCAGCCACAAACGGTCCTCCAGCACAGATACGCAGTATTTT.

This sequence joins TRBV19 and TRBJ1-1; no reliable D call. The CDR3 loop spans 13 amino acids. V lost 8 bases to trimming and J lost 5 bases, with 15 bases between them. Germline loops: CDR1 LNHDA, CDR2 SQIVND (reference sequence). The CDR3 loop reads CASESEERTEAFF. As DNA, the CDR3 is TGTGCCAGTGAGTCGGAGGAAAGGACTGAAGCTTTCTTT.

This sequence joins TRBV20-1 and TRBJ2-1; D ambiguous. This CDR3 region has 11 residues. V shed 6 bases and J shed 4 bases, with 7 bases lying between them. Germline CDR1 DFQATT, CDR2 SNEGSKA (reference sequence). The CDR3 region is CSAGSYNEQFF. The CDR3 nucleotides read TGCAGTGCGGGGTCATACAATGAGCAGTTCTTC.

In DNA form, the CDR3 reads TGTGCCAGCAGCTTAGTTGAGGGGACCGAGCAGTACTTC. Amino acids: CASSLVEGTEQYF. V and J are TRBV7-9 and TRBJ2-7, with D perhaps given as TRBD1 or TRBD2 (5 bases each). The CDR3 covers 13 residues. The germline V gene encodes CDR1 SEHNR and CDR2 FQNEAQ (reference sequence). Trimming left V 1 base short and J 6 bases short, with 10 bases between.

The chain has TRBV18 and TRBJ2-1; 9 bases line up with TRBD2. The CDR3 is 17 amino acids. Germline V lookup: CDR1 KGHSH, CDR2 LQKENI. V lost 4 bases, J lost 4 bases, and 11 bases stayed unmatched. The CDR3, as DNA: TGTGCCAGCTCACTCATGAGGGGGACTAGCTCGTACAATGAGCAGTTCTTC. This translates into CASSLMRGTSSYNEQFF. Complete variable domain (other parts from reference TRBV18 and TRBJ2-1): NAGVMQNPRHLVRRRGQEARLRCSPMKGHSHVYWYRQLPEEGLKFMVYLQKENIIDESGMPKERFSAEFPKEGPSILRIQQVVRGDSAAYFCASSLMRGTSSYNEQFFGPGTRLTVL.

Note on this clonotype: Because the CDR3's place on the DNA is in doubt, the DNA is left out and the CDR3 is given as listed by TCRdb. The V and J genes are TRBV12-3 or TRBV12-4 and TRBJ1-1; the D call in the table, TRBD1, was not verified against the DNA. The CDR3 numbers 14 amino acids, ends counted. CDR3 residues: CASSSGQGVTEAFF.